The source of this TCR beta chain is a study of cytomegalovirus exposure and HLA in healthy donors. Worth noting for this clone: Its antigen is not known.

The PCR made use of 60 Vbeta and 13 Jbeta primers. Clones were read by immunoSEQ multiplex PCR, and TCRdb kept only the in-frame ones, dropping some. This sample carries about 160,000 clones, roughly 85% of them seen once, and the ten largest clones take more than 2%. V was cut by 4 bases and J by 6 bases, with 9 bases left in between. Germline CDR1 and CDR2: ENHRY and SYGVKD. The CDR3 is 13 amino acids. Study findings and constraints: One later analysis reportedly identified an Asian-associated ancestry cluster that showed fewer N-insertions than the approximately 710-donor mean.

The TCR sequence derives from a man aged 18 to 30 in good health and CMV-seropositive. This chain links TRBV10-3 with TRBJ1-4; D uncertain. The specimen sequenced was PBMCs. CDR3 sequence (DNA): TGTGCCATCAGTGCCGGTTTAGATGAAAAACTGTTTTTT. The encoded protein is CAISAGLDEKLFF.